This T cell receptor (beta chain) was recorded in a study of blood T cell repertoires in COVID-19. Clones were sequenced by immunoSEQ multiplex PCR, and TCRdb holds only the in-frame ones, with some missing. The table records roughly 250,000 clones, 86% of them present only once. This CDR3 contains 19 residues. Trimming took 2 bases from V and 0 from J; bases not matched to a gene: 12. The germline gives CDR1 SEHNR, CDR2 FQNEAQ (reference sequence). The sequence was collected from a woman between 45 and 60 years old who had recovered from COVID-19. This sequence joins TRBV7-9 and TRBJ2-5; 10 bases align to TRBD2. Source material: PBMCs or T cells enriched from blood (not recorded which). The CDR3 spells CASSLKSGLAIGDQETQYF. The CDR3 bases are TGTGCCAGCAGCTTAAAGTCGGGACTAGCGATAGGGGACCAAGAGACCCAGTACTTC.